This is a list of T cell receptor beta chains from one sample in a study of blood T cells in healthy people across ages. TCRdb redid the calling of the 5' RACE reads with MiXCR, one entry per CDR3 protein. The data hold about a million distinct CDR3 sequences, with roughly 50% observed a single time. Sequences were obtained from blood. The receptors shown here come from an older woman in good health. The CDR3 runs from the conserved cysteine through the conserved F or W. Each record gives: clone size, V gene, J gene, D gene, CDR3 protein, CDR3 DNA. A D gene is named only where the DNA matches it firmly. Clone size is shown for a subset of rows, as once, few, many or a class of expanded clone.

clone_size: NA; v_call: TRBV11-3; j_call: TRBJ2-7; d_call: NA; cdr3_aa: CASSLSGLSTYEQYF; cdr3_nt: TGTGCCAGCAGCTTAAGCGGGCTATCAACCTACGAGCAGTACTTC
clone_size: NA; v_call: TRBV6-1; j_call: TRBJ2-1; d_call: TRBD2; cdr3_aa: CASSRFRTSGSSDEQFF; cdr3_nt: TGTGCCAGCAGTCGATTCAGGACTAGCGGGAGTTCGGATGAGCAGTTCTTC
clone_size: NA; v_call: TRBV28; j_call: TRBJ1-2; d_call: NA; cdr3_aa: CASSLAGVIYGYTF; cdr3_nt: TGTGCCAGCAGTTTAGCGGGGGTGATCTATGGCTACACCTTC
clone_size: few; v_call: TRBV5-1; j_call: TRBJ2-1; d_call: NA; cdr3_aa: CASSLAQYNEQFF; cdr3_nt: TGCGCCAGCAGCTTGGCCCAGTACAATGAGCAGTTCTTC
clone_size: NA; v_call: TRBV7-2; j_call: TRBJ2-1; d_call: NA; cdr3_aa: CASSLSRWAPNEQFF; cdr3_nt: TGTGCCAGCAGCTTAAGTAGGTGGGCGCCAAATGAGCAGTTCTTC
clone_size: few; v_call: TRBV3-1; j_call: TRBJ2-3; d_call: NA; cdr3_aa: CASSGDGGLSTDTQYF; cdr3_nt: TGTGCCAGCAGCGGGGACGGGGGACTGAGCACAGATACGCAGTATTTT
clone_size: few; v_call: TRBV20-1; j_call: TRBJ2-5; d_call: NA; cdr3_aa: CSARKGGQETQYF; cdr3_nt: TGCAGTGCTAGAAAGGGGGGTCAAGAGACCCAGTACTTC
clone_size: NA; v_call: TRBV20-1; j_call: TRBJ2-1; d_call: TRBD1; cdr3_aa: CSAGTGGLAGRRVDEQFF; cdr3_nt: TGCAGTGCTGGGACAGGGGGGCTAGCGGGAAGGAGGGTGGATGAGCAGTTCTTC
clone_size: few; v_call: TRBV29-1; j_call: TRBJ1-2; d_call: NA; cdr3_aa: CSGSGVDGGYGYTF; cdr3_nt: TGCAGCGGATCTGGGGTGGACGGAGGCTATGGCTACACCTTC
clone_size: NA; v_call: TRBV5-5; j_call: TRBJ2-1; d_call: TRBD1; cdr3_aa: CASSPPTDRGRQFF; cdr3_nt: TGTGCCAGCAGCCCGCCTACGGACAGGGGGCGGCAGTTCTTC
clone_size: NA; v_call: TRBV7-9; j_call: TRBJ2-7; d_call: NA; cdr3_aa: CASRVGGLRNEQYF; cdr3_nt: TGTGCCAGCAGGGTTGGGGGCCTAAGAAACGAGCAGTACTTC
clone_size: few; v_call: TRBV14; j_call: TRBJ2-1; d_call: NA; cdr3_aa: CASSPGTYYNEQFF; cdr3_nt: TGTGCCAGCAGCCCCGGGACATATTACAATGAGCAGTTCTTC
clone_size: once; v_call: TRBV7-2; j_call: TRBJ2-5; d_call: TRBD1; cdr3_aa: CASSSNRGSRLETQYF; cdr3_nt: TGTGCCAGCAGCTCAAACAGGGGATCCCGCTTGGAGACCCAGTACTTC
clone_size: many; v_call: TRBV7-2; j_call: TRBJ2-3; d_call: NA; cdr3_aa: CASSPRGVRSDTQYF; cdr3_nt: TGTGCCAGCAGCCCTAGGGGAGTAAGATCAGATACGCAGTATTTT
clone_size: NA; v_call: TRBV7-2; j_call: TRBJ1-6; d_call: NA; cdr3_aa: CASSFGEGSPLHF; cdr3_nt: TGTGCCAGCAGCTTTGGGGAGGGGTCACCCCTCCACTTT
clone_size: many; v_call: TRBV20-1; j_call: TRBJ2-1; d_call: TRBD2; cdr3_aa: CSARVSGRGTGHSYNEQFF; cdr3_nt: TGCAGTGCTAGAGTGTCCGGGCGGGGGACCGGACACTCCTACAATGAGCAGTTCTTC
clone_size: few; v_call: TRBV27; j_call: TRBJ2-3; d_call: NA; cdr3_aa: CASSLRWDNWDTQYF; cdr3_nt: TGTGCCAGCAGTTTAAGGTGGGACAACTGGGATACGCAGTATTTT
clone_size: NA; v_call: TRBV6-5; j_call: TRBJ2-7; d_call: TRBD2; cdr3_aa: CASSYRTSGYEQYF; cdr3_nt: TGTGCCAGCAGTTACAGGACTAGCGGTTACGAGCAGTACTTC
clone_size: NA; v_call: TRBV7-2; j_call: TRBJ1-5; d_call: NA; cdr3_aa: CASSDRGQPQHF; cdr3_nt: TGTGCCAGCAGCGACCGCGGGCAGCCCCAGCATTTT
clone_size: NA; v_call: TRBV27; j_call: TRBJ2-3; d_call: TRBD2; cdr3_aa: CASSLSLAGPEGDTQYF; cdr3_nt: TGTGCCAGCAGTTTATCCCTAGCGGGACCCGAGGGAGATACGCAGTATTTT
clone_size: few; v_call: TRBV25-1; j_call: TRBJ2-1; d_call: NA; cdr3_aa: CASTRGHSYNEQFF; cdr3_nt: TGTGCCAGCACTCGAGGCCATTCCTACAATGAGCAGTTCTTC
clone_size: NA; v_call: TRBV3-1; j_call: TRBJ2-7; d_call: NA; cdr3_aa: CASSQDTGFGEQYF; cdr3_nt: TGTGCCAGCAGCCAAGATACAGGGTTCGGCGAGCAGTACTTC
clone_size: NA; v_call: TRBV27; j_call: TRBJ2-1; d_call: NA; cdr3_aa: CASSLSRSLNGQFF; cdr3_nt: TGTGCCAGCAGTTTAAGTCGCAGTCTCAATGGGCAGTTCTTC
clone_size: NA; v_call: TRBV7-9; j_call: TRBJ2-1; d_call: TRBD2; cdr3_aa: CASSFLAGTYNEQFF; cdr3_nt: TGTGCCAGCAGCTTCCTAGCGGGGACCTACAATGAGCAGTTCTTC
clone_size: NA; v_call: TRBV5-6; j_call: TRBJ1-2; d_call: NA; cdr3_aa: CASSLYQYYTF; cdr3_nt: TGTGCCAGCAGCTTGTACCAATACTACACCTTC
clone_size: few; v_call: TRBV20-1; j_call: TRBJ2-7; d_call: TRBD2; cdr3_aa: CSARDFRTSVTYEQYF; cdr3_nt: TGCAGTGCTAGAGATTTCCGGACTAGCGTCACCTACGAGCAGTACTTC
clone_size: NA; v_call: TRBV27; j_call: TRBJ2-3; d_call: TRBD2; cdr3_aa: CASSLSSPGLAVTDTQYF; cdr3_nt: TGTGCCAGCAGTTTATCGAGCCCGGGACTAGCCGTCACAGATACGCAGTATTTT
clone_size: NA; v_call: TRBV28; j_call: TRBJ1-2; d_call: TRBD1; cdr3_aa: CASSLQGAQSGYTF; cdr3_nt: TGTGCCAGCAGTCTACAGGGGGCGCAGAGCGGCTACACCTTC
clone_size: few; v_call: TRBV5-6; j_call: TRBJ2-6; d_call: NA; cdr3_aa: CASSLAPPGANVLTF; cdr3_nt: TGTGCCAGCAGCTTGGCCCCTCCCGGGGCCAACGTCCTGACTTTC
clone_size: NA; v_call: TRBV4-2; j_call: TRBJ2-5; d_call: NA; cdr3_aa: CASSQAGWQYF; cdr3_nt: TGTGCCAGCAGCCAAGCCGGGTGGCAGTACTTC
clone_size: NA; v_call: TRBV6-1; j_call: TRBJ1-2; d_call: NA; cdr3_aa: CASSADGGGLFYGYTF; cdr3_nt: TGTGCCAGCAGTGCCGATGGGGGCGGATTGTTCTATGGCTACACCTTC
clone_size: NA; v_call: TRBV20-1; j_call: TRBJ2-4; d_call: NA; cdr3_aa: CSAPPAGVGGQYF; cdr3_nt: TGCAGTGCCCCCCCAGCAGGGGTTGGAGGGCAGTACTTC
clone_size: NA; v_call: TRBV11-3; j_call: TRBJ2-3; d_call: NA; cdr3_aa: CASSLGTGPPGTDTQYF; cdr3_nt: TGTGCCAGCAGCTTAGGGACCGGGCCCCCCGGGACAGATACGCAGTATTTT
clone_size: NA; v_call: TRBV5-1; j_call: TRBJ1-1; d_call: NA; cdr3_aa: CASSLEGEGATEAFF; cdr3_nt: TGCGCCAGCAGCTTGGAAGGGGAGGGTGCCACTGAAGCTTTCTTT
clone_size: few; v_call: TRBV3-1; j_call: TRBJ2-7; d_call: TRBD1; cdr3_aa: CASSLPGTGAEQYF; cdr3_nt: TGTGCCAGCAGCCTTCCCGGGACAGGGGCCGAGCAGTACTTC
clone_size: NA; v_call: TRBV7-2; j_call: TRBJ1-2; d_call: NA; cdr3_aa: CASSLVLNVYGYTF; cdr3_nt: TGTGCCAGCAGCTTAGTGTTGAACGTCTATGGCTACACCTTC
clone_size: NA; v_call: TRBV7-9; j_call: TRBJ2-7; d_call: TRBD1; cdr3_aa: CASTGGQGYEQYF; cdr3_nt: TGTGCCAGCACCGGGGGACAGGGCTACGAGCAGTACTTC